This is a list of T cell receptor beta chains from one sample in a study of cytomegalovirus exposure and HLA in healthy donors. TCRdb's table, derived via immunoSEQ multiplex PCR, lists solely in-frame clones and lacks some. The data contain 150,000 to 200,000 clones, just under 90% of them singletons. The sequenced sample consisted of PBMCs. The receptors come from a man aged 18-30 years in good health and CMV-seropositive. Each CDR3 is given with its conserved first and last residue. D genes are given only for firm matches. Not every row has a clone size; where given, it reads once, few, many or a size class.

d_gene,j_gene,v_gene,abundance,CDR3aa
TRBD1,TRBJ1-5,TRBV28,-,CASKTMGQLYSNQPQHF
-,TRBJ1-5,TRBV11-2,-,CASSLDIAGNQPQHF
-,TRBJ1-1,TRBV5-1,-,CASSRGGMNTEAFF
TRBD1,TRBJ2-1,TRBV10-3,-,CAISERDRRSNEQFF
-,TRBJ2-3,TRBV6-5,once,CASSYSTANTDTQYF
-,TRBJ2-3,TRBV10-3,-,CAISESTIKRRSTDTQYF
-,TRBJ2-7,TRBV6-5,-,CASSPEGPEQYF
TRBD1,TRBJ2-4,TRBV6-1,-,CAARTGTAKNIQYF
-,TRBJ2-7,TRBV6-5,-,CASSPKLLTEQYF
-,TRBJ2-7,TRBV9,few,CASSVGFSSYEQYF
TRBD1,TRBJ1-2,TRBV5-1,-,CASSSQPTGGGYGYTF
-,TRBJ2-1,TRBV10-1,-,CATGGQGNEQFF
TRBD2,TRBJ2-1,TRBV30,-,CAWSPSGRAYYNEQFF
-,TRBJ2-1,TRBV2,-,CASSEGLLALNEQFF
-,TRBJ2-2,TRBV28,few,CASTERGRSTGELFF
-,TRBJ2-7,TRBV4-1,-,CASSPTSDRVDEQYF
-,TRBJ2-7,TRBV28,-,CASSLQRNFYEQYF
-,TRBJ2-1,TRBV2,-,CASSEARVWGNEQFF
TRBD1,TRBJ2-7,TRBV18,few,CASSPPGAGTGRYEQYF
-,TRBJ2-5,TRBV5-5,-,CASSFKGRDQETQYF
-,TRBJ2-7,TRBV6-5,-,CASSPRQEAYEQYF
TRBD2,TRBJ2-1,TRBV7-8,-,CASSPLAGGNEQFF
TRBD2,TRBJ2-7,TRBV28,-,CASSDWTSGYYEQYF
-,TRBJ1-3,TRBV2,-,CASNYGAGNTIYF
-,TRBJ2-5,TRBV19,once,CAIHTGTPQETQYF
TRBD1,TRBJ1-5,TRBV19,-,CASSMDETGGRQPQHF
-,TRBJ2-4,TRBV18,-,CASSPTTRLAKNIQYF
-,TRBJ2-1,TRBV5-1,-,CASRGRGNEQFF
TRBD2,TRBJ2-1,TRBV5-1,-,CASSLPPRLAGLNEQFF
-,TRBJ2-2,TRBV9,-,CASSVGSLANTGELFF
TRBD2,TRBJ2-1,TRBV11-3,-,CASSRGLASSYNEQFF
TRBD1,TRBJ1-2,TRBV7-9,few,CASSLAGQGEGYTF
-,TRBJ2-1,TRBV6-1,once,CASSPRVGSYNEQFF
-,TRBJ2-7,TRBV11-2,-,CASSLDLRASLGGEQYF
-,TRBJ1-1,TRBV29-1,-,CSVTQGLNTEAFF
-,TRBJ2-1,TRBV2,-,CASSVQRVNNEQFF
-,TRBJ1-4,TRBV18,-,CASSTLEDEKLFF
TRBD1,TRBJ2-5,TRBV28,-,CASSSGPGQGTETQYF
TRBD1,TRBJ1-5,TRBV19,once,CASRDRANQPQHF
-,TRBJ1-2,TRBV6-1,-,CASSVNGYGYTF
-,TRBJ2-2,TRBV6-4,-,CASSDSKKSENTGELFF
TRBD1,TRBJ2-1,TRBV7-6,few,CASSPKPPGQGGNEQFF
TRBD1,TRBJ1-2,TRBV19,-,CASSTTGQGARGYTF
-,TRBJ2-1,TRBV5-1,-,CASKPGLGGGPGYNEQFF
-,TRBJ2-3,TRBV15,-,CATSRREATDTQYF
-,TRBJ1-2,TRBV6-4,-,CASRNPGNYGYTF
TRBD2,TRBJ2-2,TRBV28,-,CASSPGLATSGELFF